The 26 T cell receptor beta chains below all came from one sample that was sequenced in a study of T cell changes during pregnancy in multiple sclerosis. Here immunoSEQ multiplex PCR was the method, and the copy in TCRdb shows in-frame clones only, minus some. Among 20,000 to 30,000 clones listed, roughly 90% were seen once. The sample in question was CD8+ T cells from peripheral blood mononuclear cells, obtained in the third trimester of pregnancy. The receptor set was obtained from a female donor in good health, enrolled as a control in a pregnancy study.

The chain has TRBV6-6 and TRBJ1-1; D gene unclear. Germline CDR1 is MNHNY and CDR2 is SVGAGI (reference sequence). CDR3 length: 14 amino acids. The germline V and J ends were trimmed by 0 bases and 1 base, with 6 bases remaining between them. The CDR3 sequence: CASSYSSENTEAFF. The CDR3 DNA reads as TGTGCCAGCAGTTACTCGTCAGAGAACACTGAAGCTTTCTTT.

The CDR3 sequence is CASSFDRGDEQYF. CDR3 nucleotide sequence: TGTGCCAGCAGTTTCGACAGGGGGGACGAGCAGTACTTC. The rearrangement links TRBV28 to TRBJ2-7; 9 nucleotides agree with TRBD1. J gave up 5 bases and V 3 bases, and 2 bases lay outside the gene matches. This CDR3 contains 13 residues. Germline loops: CDR1 MDHEN, CDR2 SYDVKM.

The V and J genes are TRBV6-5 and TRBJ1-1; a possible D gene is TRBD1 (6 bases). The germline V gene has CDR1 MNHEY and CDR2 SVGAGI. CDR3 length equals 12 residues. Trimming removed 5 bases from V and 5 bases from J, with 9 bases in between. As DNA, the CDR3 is TGTGCCAGCAGTCGGACAGATACTGAAGCTTTCTTT. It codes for CASSRTDTEAFF.

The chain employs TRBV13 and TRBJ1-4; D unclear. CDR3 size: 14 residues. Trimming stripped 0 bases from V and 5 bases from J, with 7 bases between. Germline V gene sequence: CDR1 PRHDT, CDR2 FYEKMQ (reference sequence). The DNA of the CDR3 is TGTGCCAGCAGCTTAGGACGACTCAATGAAAAACTGTTTTTT. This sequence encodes CASSLGRLNEKLFF. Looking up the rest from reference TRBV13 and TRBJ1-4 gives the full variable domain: AAGVIQSPRHLIKEKRETATLKCYPIPRHDTVYWYQQGPGQDPQFLISFYEKMQSDKGSIPDRFSAQQFSDYHSELNMSSLELGDSALYFCASSLGRLNEKLFFGSGTQLSVL.

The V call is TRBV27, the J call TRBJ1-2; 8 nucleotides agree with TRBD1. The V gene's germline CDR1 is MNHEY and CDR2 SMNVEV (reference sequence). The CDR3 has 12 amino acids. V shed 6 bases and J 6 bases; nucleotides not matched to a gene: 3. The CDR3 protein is CASSTGGNGYTF. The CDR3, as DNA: TGTGCCAGCAGCACAGGGGGAAATGGCTACACCTTC.

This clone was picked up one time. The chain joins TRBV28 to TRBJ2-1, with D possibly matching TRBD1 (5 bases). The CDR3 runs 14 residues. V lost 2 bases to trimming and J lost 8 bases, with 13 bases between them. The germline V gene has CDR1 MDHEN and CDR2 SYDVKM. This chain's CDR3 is CASSLKGQKDEQFF. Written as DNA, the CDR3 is TGTGCCAGCAGTTTAAAGGGGCAAAAAGATGAGCAGTTCTTC.

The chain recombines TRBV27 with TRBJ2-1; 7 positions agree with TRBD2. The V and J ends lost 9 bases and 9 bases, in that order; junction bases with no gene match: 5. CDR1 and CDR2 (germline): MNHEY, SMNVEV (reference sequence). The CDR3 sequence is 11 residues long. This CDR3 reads CASETSSEQFF. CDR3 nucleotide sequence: TGTGCCAGTGAGACTAGCAGTGAGCAGTTCTTC.

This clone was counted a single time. Here the CDR3 DNA reads TGTGCCAGCAGGGGACTAGCCTACTACGAGCAGTACTTC. Translating gives CASRGLAYYEQYF. The chain recombines TRBV7-8 with TRBJ2-7; 9 bases are a match to TRBD2. The germline CDR1 and CDR2 sequences are SGHVS and FQNEAQ. This CDR3 is built from 13 residues. J gave up 3 bases and V 6 bases, and 3 bases lay outside the gene matches.

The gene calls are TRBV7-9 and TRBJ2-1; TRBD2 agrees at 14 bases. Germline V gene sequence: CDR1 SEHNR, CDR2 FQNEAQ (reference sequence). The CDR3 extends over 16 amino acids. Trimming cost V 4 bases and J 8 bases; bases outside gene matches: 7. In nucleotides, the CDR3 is TGTGCCAGCAGCTCGGGACTAGCGGGAGTCGGCGATGAGCAGTTCTTC. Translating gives CASSSGLAGVGDEQFF.

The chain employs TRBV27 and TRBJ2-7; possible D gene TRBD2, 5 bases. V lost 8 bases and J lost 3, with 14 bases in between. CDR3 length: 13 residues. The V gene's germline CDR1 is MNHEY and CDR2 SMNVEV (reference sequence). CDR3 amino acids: CASRGLDSYEQYF. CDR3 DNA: TGTGCCAGCCGCGGACTCGATAGCTACGAGCAGTACTTC.

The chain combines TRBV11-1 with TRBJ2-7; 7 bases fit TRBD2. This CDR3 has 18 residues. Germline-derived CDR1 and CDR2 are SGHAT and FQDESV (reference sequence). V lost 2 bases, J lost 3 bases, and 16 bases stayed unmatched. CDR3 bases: TGTGCCAGCAGCTTATTCCCCCAAGGTGGCGGGAGAGGCTACGAGCAGTACTTC. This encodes CASSLFPQGGGRGYEQYF.

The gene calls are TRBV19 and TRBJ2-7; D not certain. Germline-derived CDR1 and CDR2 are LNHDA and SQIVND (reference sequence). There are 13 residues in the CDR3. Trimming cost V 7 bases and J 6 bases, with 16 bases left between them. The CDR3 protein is CASTHSHPSEQYF. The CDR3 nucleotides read TGTGCCAGTACCCACAGCCACCCTTCCGAGCAGTACTTC.

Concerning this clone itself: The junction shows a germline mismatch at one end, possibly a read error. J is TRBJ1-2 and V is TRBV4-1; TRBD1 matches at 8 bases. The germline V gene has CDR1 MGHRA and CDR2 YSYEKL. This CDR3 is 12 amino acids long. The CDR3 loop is CASSQAGGQACF. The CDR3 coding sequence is TGCGCCAGCAGCCAAGCGGGGGGACAGGCATGCTTC.

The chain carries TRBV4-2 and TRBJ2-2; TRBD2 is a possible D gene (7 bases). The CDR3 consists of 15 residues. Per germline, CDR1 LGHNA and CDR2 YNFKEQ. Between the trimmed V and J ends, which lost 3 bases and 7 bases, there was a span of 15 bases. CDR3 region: CASSQDGGASGELFF. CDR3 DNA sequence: TGTGCCAGCAGCCAGGATGGGGGGGCAAGCGGGGAGCTGTTTTTT.

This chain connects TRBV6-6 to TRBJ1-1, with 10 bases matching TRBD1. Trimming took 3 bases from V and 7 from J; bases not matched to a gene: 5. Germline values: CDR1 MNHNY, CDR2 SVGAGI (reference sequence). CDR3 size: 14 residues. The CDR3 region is CASSYTGQGIEAFF. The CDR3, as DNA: TGTGCCAGCAGTTATACGGGACAGGGGATTGAAGCTTTCTTT.

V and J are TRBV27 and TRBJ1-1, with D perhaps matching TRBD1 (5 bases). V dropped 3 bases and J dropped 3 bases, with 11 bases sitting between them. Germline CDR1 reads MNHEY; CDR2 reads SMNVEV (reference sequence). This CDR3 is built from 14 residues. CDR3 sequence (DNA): TGTGCCAGCAGTTTTGGGGCAGGGTACACTGAAGCTTTCTTT. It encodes CASSFGAGYTEAFF.

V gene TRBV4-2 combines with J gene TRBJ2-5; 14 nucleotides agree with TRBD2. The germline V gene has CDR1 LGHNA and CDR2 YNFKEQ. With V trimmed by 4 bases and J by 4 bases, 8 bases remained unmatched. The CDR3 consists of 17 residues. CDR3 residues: CASSLRLAGGPGETQYF. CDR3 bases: TGTGCCAGCAGCCTCAGACTAGCGGGAGGGCCCGGAGAGACCCAGTACTTC.

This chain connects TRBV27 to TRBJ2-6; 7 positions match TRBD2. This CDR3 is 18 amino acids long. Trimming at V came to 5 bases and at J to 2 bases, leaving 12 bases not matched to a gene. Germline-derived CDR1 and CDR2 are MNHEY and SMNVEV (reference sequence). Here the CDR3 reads CASSIAGIKITGANVLTF. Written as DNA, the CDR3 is TGTGCCAGCAGTATAGCGGGTATAAAGATAACTGGGGCCAACGTCCTGACTTTC.

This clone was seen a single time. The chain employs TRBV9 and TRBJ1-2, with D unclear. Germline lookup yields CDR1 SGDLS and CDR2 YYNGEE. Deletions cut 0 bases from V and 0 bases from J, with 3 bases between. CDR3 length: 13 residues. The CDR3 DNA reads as TGTGCCAGCAGCGTAGACACTAACTATGGCTACACCTTC. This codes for CASSVDTNYGYTF.

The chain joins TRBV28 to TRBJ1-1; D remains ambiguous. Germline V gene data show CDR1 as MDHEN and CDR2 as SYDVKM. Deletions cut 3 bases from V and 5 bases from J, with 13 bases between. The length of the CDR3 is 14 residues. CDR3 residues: CASSFQRVGTEAFF. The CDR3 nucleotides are TGTGCCAGCAGTTTTCAGAGGGTAGGGACTGAAGCTTTCTTT. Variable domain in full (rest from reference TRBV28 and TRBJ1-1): DVKVTQSSRYLVKRTGEKVFLECVQDMDHENMFWYRQDPGLGLRLIYFSYDVKMKEKGDIPEGYSVSREKKERFSLILESASTNQTSMYLCASSFQRVGTEAFFGQGTRLTVV.

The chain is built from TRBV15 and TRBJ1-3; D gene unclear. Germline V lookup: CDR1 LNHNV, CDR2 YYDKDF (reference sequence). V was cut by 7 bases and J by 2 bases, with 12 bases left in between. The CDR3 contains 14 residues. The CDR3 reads CATTPSDTGNTIYF. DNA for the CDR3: TGTGCCACCACCCCCAGTGATACTGGAAACACCATATATTTT.

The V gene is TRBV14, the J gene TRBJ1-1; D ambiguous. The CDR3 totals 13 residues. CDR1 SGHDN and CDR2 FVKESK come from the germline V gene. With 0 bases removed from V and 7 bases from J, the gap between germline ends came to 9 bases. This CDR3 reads CASSQDPDFEAFF. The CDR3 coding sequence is TGTGCCAGCAGCCAAGATCCAGACTTTGAAGCTTTCTTT. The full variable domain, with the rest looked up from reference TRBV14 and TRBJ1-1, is EAGVTQFPSHSVIEKGQTVTLRCDPISGHDNLYWYRRVMGKEIKFLLHFVKESKQDESGMPNNRFLAERTGGTYSTLKVQPAELEDSGVYFCASSQDPDFEAFFGQGTRLTVV.

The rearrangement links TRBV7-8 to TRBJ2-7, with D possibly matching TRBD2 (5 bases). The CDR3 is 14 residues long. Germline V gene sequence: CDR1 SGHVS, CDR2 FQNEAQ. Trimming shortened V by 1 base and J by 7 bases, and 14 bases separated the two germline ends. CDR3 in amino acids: CASSLVGNSGEQYF. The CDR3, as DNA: TGTGCCAGCAGCTTAGTAGGAAATTCGGGGGAGCAGTACTTC.

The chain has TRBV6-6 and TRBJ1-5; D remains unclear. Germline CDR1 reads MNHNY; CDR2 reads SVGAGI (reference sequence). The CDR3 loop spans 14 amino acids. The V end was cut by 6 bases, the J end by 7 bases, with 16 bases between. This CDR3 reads CASSLLGSGQPQHF. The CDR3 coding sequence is TGTGCCAGCAGCCTACTGGGCTCGGGGCAGCCCCAGCATTTT.

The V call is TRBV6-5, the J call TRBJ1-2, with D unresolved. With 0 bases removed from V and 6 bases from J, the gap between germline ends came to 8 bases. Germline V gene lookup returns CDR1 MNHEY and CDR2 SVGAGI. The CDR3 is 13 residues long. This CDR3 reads CASSYSLAHGYTF. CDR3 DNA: TGTGCCAGCAGTTACTCGTTGGCCCATGGCTACACCTTC.

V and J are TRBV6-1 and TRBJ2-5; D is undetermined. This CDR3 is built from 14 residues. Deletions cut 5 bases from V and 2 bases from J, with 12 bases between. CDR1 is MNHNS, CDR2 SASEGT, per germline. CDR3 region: CASSIRLVQETQYF. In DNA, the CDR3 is TGTGCCAGCAGTATCAGACTGGTTCAAGAGACCCAGTACTTC.